These T cell receptor beta chains were read from a single sample in a study of blood T cell repertoires in COVID-19. Measured with immunoSEQ multiplex PCR; TCRdb has only the in-frame clones, and not every one. The repertoire holds more than 200,000 clones, with 85% to 90% as singletons. The source material was peripheral blood. Receptor source: an older woman with COVID-19, enrolled during active disease. The CDR3 runs from the conserved cysteine through the conserved F or W. A D gene is named only where the DNA matches it firmly. A clone size is listed for some rows: how often the clone was seen (once, few, many), or a class if it is expanded.

J gene: TRBJ1-2; D gene: NA; V gene: TRBV20-1; clone size: once; CDR3 DNA: TGCAGTGCGTCAGGGGATAATGGCTACACCTTC; CDR3 protein: CSASGDNGYTF
J gene: TRBJ1-5; D gene: NA; V gene: TRBV28; clone size: NA; CDR3 DNA: TGTGCCAGCAGTATCGGGGGGGTTAATCAGCCCCAGCATTTT; CDR3 protein: CASSIGGVNQPQHF
J gene: TRBJ1-5; D gene: NA; V gene: TRBV18; clone size: NA; CDR3 DNA: TGTGCCAGCTCAGACAGGAGCAATCAGCCCCAGCATTTT; CDR3 protein: CASSDRSNQPQHF
J gene: TRBJ1-5; D gene: TRBD1; V gene: TRBV11-2; clone size: NA; CDR3 DNA: TGTGCCAGCAGCTTAGGGACAGGGGTTGTAGGCAATCAGCCCCAGCATTTT; CDR3 protein: CASSLGTGVVGNQPQHF
J gene: TRBJ2-5; D gene: NA; V gene: TRBV19; clone size: NA; CDR3 DNA: TGTGCCAGTAGCAGGGGGGAGCCCAAAGAGACCCAGTACTTC; CDR3 protein: CASSRGEPKETQYF
J gene: TRBJ1-1; D gene: TRBD1; V gene: TRBV14; clone size: NA; CDR3 DNA: TGTGCCAGCAGCCAATGGGGACAGGGTCCTGCTGAAGCTTTCTTT; CDR3 protein: CASSQWGQGPAEAFF
J gene: TRBJ1-6; D gene: NA; V gene: TRBV7-3; clone size: NA; CDR3 DNA: TGTGCCAGCAGCTTACGGGGAGGGGATAATTCACCCCTCCACTTT; CDR3 protein: CASSLRGGDNSPLHF
J gene: TRBJ2-7; D gene: TRBD1; V gene: TRBV18; clone size: NA; CDR3 DNA: TGTGCCAGCTCACCACCCAAGGGACAGGGAGCCTACGAGCAGTACTTC; CDR3 protein: CASSPPKGQGAYEQYF
J gene: TRBJ2-7; D gene: TRBD2; V gene: TRBV5-1; clone size: few; CDR3 DNA: TGCGCCAGCAGCTTGGAATCGGGACTAAATGAGCAGTACTTC; CDR3 protein: CASSLESGLNEQYF
J gene: TRBJ1-2; D gene: TRBD1; V gene: TRBV28; clone size: NA; CDR3 DNA: TGTGCCAGCAGTGGGAGTCCCGGGACAGGGCTCGACTATGGCTACACCTTC; CDR3 protein: CASSGSPGTGLDYGYTF
J gene: TRBJ1-1; D gene: NA; V gene: TRBV18; clone size: NA; CDR3 DNA: TGTGCCAGCTCACCCTCTCGACAGCAGAACACTGAAGCTTTCTTT; CDR3 protein: CASSPSRQQNTEAFF
J gene: TRBJ1-5; D gene: TRBD1; V gene: TRBV28; clone size: NA; CDR3 DNA: TGTGCCAGCAGGGCGACAGGGGGCAATCAGCCCCAGCATTTT; CDR3 protein: CASRATGGNQPQHF
J gene: TRBJ2-3; D gene: TRBD1; V gene: TRBV6-6; clone size: NA; CDR3 DNA: TGTGCCAGCAGTCCTCTTGGTGACAGGGGGCGCACAGATACGCAGTATTTT; CDR3 protein: CASSPLGDRGRTDTQYF
J gene: TRBJ2-7; D gene: TRBD1; V gene: TRBV7-3; clone size: NA; CDR3 DNA: TGTGCCAGCAGATACGCTCCGGGACAGCCCTACGAGCAGTACTTC; CDR3 protein: CASRYAPGQPYEQYF
J gene: TRBJ2-3; D gene: NA; V gene: TRBV5-5; clone size: NA; CDR3 DNA: TGTGCCAGCAGCTTGAATAGTAGGTGGCTAGGTACAGATACGCAGTATTTT; CDR3 protein: CASSLNSRWLGTDTQYF
J gene: TRBJ2-3; D gene: NA; V gene: TRBV9; clone size: NA; CDR3 DNA: TGTGCCAGCAGCCCGGAAATAGCGTTAAGCACAGATACGCAGTATTTT; CDR3 protein: CASSPEIALSTDTQYF
J gene: TRBJ2-1; D gene: TRBD2; V gene: TRBV10-3; clone size: few; CDR3 DNA: TGTGCCATCAGTGAGTCGGCAATCGCTAGCGGGGGGATCTTC; CDR3 protein: CAISESAIASGGIF
J gene: TRBJ2-7; D gene: TRBD2; V gene: TRBV27; clone size: NA; CDR3 DNA: TGTGCCAGCAGTCCTTGGGGAGCGGGGCCCTCCTACGAGCAGTACTTC; CDR3 protein: CASSPWGAGPSYEQYF
J gene: TRBJ2-2; D gene: NA; V gene: TRBV27; clone size: NA; CDR3 DNA: TGTGCCAGCACTGGGGCTTCGAACACCGGGGAGCTGTTTTTT; CDR3 protein: CASTGASNTGELFF
J gene: TRBJ1-4; D gene: NA; V gene: TRBV28; clone size: NA; CDR3 DNA: TGTGCCAGCAGTTTACTCGACAGGACAACTAATGAAAAACTGTTTTTT; CDR3 protein: CASSLLDRTTNEKLFF
J gene: TRBJ2-2; D gene: NA; V gene: TRBV6-2/TRBV6-3; clone size: NA; CDR3 DNA: TGTGCCAGCAGTTACGGGGCCCAGCTCACCGGGGAGCTGTTTTTT; CDR3 protein: CASSYGAQLTGELFF
J gene: TRBJ2-1; D gene: NA; V gene: TRBV7-9; clone size: NA; CDR3 DNA: TGTGCCAGCAGCTTATTTAGCGGCTCCTACAATGAGCAGTTCTTC; CDR3 protein: CASSLFSGSYNEQFF
J gene: TRBJ2-7; D gene: TRBD2; V gene: TRBV3-1/TRBV3-2; clone size: NA; CDR3 DNA: TGTGCCAGCAGCCAAACTAGCGGGAGGGCCGAGCAGTACTTC; CDR3 protein: CASSQTSGRAEQYF
J gene: TRBJ1-2; D gene: NA; V gene: TRBV27; clone size: NA; CDR3 DNA: TGTGCCAGCAGTGCCCGTGCAGGGCGCCATGGCTACACCTTC; CDR3 protein: CASSARAGRHGYTF
J gene: TRBJ2-3; D gene: TRBD2; V gene: TRBV5-6; clone size: NA; CDR3 DNA: TGTGCCAGCAGCCGTCGGACTAGCGGGAGGGCATGGGGCACAGATACGCAGTATTTT; CDR3 protein: CASSRRTSGRAWGTDTQYF
J gene: TRBJ2-2; D gene: NA; V gene: TRBV12-3/TRBV12-4; clone size: NA; CDR3 DNA: TGTGCCAGCAGTTCTCCAGGCGGGGAGCTGTTTTTT; CDR3 protein: CASSSPGGELFF
J gene: TRBJ1-1; D gene: TRBD1; V gene: TRBV5-1; clone size: NA; CDR3 DNA: TGCGCCAGCAGCTTCCGACAGGGAGAGGAGACTGAAGCTTTCTTT; CDR3 protein: CASSFRQGEETEAFF
J gene: TRBJ2-7; D gene: TRBD2; V gene: TRBV5-1; clone size: NA; CDR3 DNA: TGCGCCAGCAGCTTGGCGGGGACTAGCTCCTACGAGCAGTACTTC; CDR3 protein: CASSLAGTSSYEQYF
J gene: TRBJ1-2; D gene: NA; V gene: TRBV18; clone size: NA; CDR3 DNA: TGTGCCAGCTCACCACTCCAGGGGACGGAACTTTATGGCTACACCTTC; CDR3 protein: CASSPLQGTELYGYTF
J gene: TRBJ2-7; D gene: TRBD2; V gene: TRBV3-1/TRBV3-2; clone size: NA; CDR3 DNA: TGTGCCAGCAGCCATAGCGGGATCCCATCCTACAAGCAGTACTTC; CDR3 protein: CASSHSGIPSYKQYF
J gene: TRBJ1-4; D gene: NA; V gene: TRBV19; clone size: NA; CDR3 DNA: TGTGCCAGTAGTAGGACAGCAACTAATGAAAAACTGTTTTTT; CDR3 protein: CASSRTATNEKLFF